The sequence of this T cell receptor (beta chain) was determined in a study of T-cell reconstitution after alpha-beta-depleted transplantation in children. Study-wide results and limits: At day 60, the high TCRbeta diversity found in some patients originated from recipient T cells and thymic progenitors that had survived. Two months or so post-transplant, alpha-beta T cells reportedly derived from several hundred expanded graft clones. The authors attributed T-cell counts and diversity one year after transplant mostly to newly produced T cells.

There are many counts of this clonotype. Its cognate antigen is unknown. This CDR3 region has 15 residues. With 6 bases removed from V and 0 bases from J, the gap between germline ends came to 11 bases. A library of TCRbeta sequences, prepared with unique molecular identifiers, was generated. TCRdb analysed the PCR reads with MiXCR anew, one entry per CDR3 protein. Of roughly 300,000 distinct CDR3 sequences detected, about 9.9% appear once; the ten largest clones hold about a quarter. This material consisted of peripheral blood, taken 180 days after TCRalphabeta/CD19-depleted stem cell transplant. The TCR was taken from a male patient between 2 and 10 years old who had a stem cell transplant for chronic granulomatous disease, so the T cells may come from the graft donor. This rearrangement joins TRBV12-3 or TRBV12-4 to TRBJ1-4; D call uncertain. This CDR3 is CASSKRRTTNEKLFF. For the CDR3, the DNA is TGTGCCAGCAGCAAGCGCCGAACAACTAATGAAAAACTGTTTTTT.